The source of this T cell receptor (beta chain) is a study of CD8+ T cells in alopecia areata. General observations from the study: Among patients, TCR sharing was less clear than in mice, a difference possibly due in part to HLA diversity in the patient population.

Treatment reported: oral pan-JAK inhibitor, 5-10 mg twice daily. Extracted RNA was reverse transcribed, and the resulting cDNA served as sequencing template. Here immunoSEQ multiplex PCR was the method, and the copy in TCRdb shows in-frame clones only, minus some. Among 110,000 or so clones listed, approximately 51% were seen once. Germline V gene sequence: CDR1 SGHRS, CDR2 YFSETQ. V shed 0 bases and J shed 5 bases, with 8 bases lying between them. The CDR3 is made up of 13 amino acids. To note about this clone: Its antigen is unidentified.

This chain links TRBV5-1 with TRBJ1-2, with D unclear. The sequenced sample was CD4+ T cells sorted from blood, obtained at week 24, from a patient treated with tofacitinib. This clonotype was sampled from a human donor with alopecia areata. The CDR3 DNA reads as TGCGCCAGCAGCTTGGGCGGTTCGTATGGCTACACCTTC. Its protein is CASSLGGSYGYTF.